The 15 T cell receptor beta chains presented below share a single source sample, sequenced in a study of cytotoxic CD8 clonotypes in ibrutinib-treated CLL. Some clones are missing from TCRdb's copy, which holds only in-frame ones; the method was immunoSEQ multiplex PCR. In the table there are about 160,000 clones, about 80% of which are singletons. Sequencing used PBMCs, obtained after 12 months of ibrutinib treatment. The receptors shown here come from a human donor with chronic lymphocytic leukemia.

V gene TRBV19 combines with J gene TRBJ2-6; 9 nucleotides line up with TRBD1. V trimming: 6 bases; J trimming: 3 bases; junction bases outside the gene matches: 21. Germline CDR1 LNHDA, CDR2 SQIVND (reference sequence). CDR3 length: 21 residues. In DNA form, the CDR3 reads TGTGCCAGTAGCGTCTTCAGAAACCGGGACAGGGTGTTGGGTGGGGCCAACGTCCTGACTTTC. This gives the protein CASSVFRNRDRVLGGANVLTF.

The chain links TRBV12-5 to TRBJ2-3; 7 bases align to TRBD1. CDR3 length equals 16 residues. Germline V CDR1 and CDR2: LGHNT, FRNRAP. Trimming removed 5 bases from V and 0 bases from J; junction bases left unmatched: 8. The CDR3 region has the DNA TGTGCTAGTGGTCCGGGACAGCCTTCTAGCACAGATACGCAGTATTTT. Its protein product is CASGPGQPSSTDTQYF.

The chain carries TRBV27 and TRBJ2-1, with 7 bases aligning to TRBD2. V shed 4 bases and J 0 bases; nucleotides not matched to a gene: 6. CDR3 size: 16 residues. Germline V gene data show CDR1 as MNHEY and CDR2 as SMNVEV (reference sequence). This CDR3 is CASSSGLDVSYNEQFF. Here the CDR3 DNA reads TGTGCCAGCAGTTCCGGACTAGACGTCTCCTACAATGAGCAGTTCTTC.

J is TRBJ2-1 and V is TRBV28; 14 nucleotides line up with TRBD2. CDR1 and CDR2 (germline): MDHEN, SYDVKM. There are 17 residues in the CDR3. The ends lost 4 bases at V and 7 bases at J; junction bases unmatched: 9. Here the CDR3 DNA reads TGTGCCAGCAGTTCCTTTACGACTAGCGGGAGGGGGAATGAGCAGTTCTTC. Its translation: CASSSFTTSGRGNEQFF.

This chain joins TRBV9 and TRBJ2-1; 7 bases match TRBD2. In germline, CDR1 is SGDLS, CDR2 YYNGEE. Losses at the gene ends were 1 base for V and 3 bases for J; bases not matched to a gene: 7. The length of the CDR3 is 16 residues. The chain's CDR3 is CASSVLGLAVYNEQFF. In DNA form, the CDR3 reads TGTGCCAGCAGCGTATTAGGTCTAGCGGTCTACAATGAGCAGTTCTTC.

This chain joins TRBV11-2 and TRBJ2-3, with 8 bases matching TRBD1. This CDR3 is 15 amino acids long. With V trimmed by 5 bases and J by 5 bases, 9 bases remained unmatched. Germline loops: CDR1 SGHAT, CDR2 FQNNGV. CDR3 protein: CASSHAGQGEDTQYF. CDR3 sequence (DNA): TGTGCCAGCAGCCACGCCGGACAGGGAGAAGATACGCAGTATTTT.

The chain employs TRBV9 and TRBJ2-5, with D perhaps given as TRBD1 or TRBD2 (5 bases each). Germline loops: CDR1 SGDLS, CDR2 YYNGEE. Trimming left V 0 bases short and J 4 bases short, with 19 bases between. This CDR3 is 17 amino acids long. The CDR3 reads CASSVGAIRGATETQYF. Written as DNA, the CDR3 is TGTGCCAGCAGCGTAGGGGCCATAAGGGGAGCAACAGAGACCCAGTACTTC.

This sequence joins TRBV30 and TRBJ2-7, with D hard to call. Germline V lookup: CDR1 GTSNPN, CDR2 SVGIG (reference sequence). The V and J ends lost 1 base and 4 bases respectively, with 5 bases between them. The CDR3 length is 11 residues. The CDR3 DNA sequence: TGTGCCTGGAGTGCGGCGTACGAGCAGTACTTC. It is translated as CAWSAAYEQYF. Full variable domain (rest looked up from reference TRBV30 and TRBJ2-7): SQTIHQWPATLVQPVGSPLSLECTVEGTSNPNLYWYRQAAGRGLQLLFYSVGIGQISSEVPQNLSASRPQDRQFILSSKKLLLSDSGFYLCAWSAAYEQYFGPGTRLTVT.

J is TRBJ1-4 and V is TRBV6-1; no reliable D call. Trimming took 7 bases from V and 0 from J, leaving 9 bases between them. The CDR3 consists of 14 residues. CDR1 is MNHNS, CDR2 SASEGT, per germline. CDR3 coding DNA: TGTGCCAGCAAAAACCTCCCAACTAATGAAAAACTGTTTTTT. It encodes CASKNLPTNEKLFF.

This chain uses TRBV5-1 with TRBJ2-3, with D maybe TRBD1 (5 bases). The CDR3 sequence is 13 residues long. V lost 3 bases and J 6 bases, leaving 11 bases between the germline ends. Germline assignment: CDR1 SGHRS and CDR2 YFSETQ. The DNA for the CDR3 is TGCGCCAGCAGCTCAACTAACAGGGATACGCAGTATTTT. Protein product: CASSSTNRDTQYF.

This rearrangement joins TRBV21-1 to TRBJ1-2. TRBV21-1 is a recognized pseudogene. This CDR3 is 15 amino acids long. The CDR3, as DNA: TGTGCCAGCAGCGGACTACCCGGGACATCCACGGGCTACACCTTC. Amino acid sequence: CASSGLPGTSTGYTF.

This chain joins TRBV5-6 and TRBJ2-7; D gene ambiguous. Trimming removed 2 bases from V and 6 bases from J, with 6 bases in between. The CDR3 is 11 amino acids. Germline CDR1 SGHDT, CDR2 YYEEEE. CDR3 coding DNA: TGTGCCAGCAGCTTTGGACCCGAGCAGTACTTC. Translation: CASSFGPEQYF.

The chain employs TRBV19 and TRBJ2-7; a possible D gene is TRBD1 (6 bases). Per germline, CDR1 LNHDA and CDR2 SQIVND (reference sequence). The length of the CDR3 is 15 residues. With 0 bases removed from V and 5 bases from J, the gap between germline ends came to 14 bases. The CDR3 nucleotides read TGTGCCAGTAGTATAGATCAGGGGCGCAGTAACGAGCAGTACTTC. This codes for CASSIDQGRSNEQYF.

This clone was found a few times. The J gene is TRBJ2-7, the V gene TRBV7-2; 8 nucleotides line up with TRBD1. CDR3 size: 16 residues. V shed 3 bases, J shed 5 bases, and the junction held 12 bases outside the gene matches. Germline V gives CDR1 SGHTA, CDR2 FQGNSA. The CDR3 DNA reads as TGTGCCAGCAGCTTCGGGGGAGGACAGGGATACCACGAGCAGTACTTC. Encoded protein: CASSFGGGQGYHEQYF. Variable domain in full (rest from reference TRBV7-2 and TRBJ2-7): GAGVSQSPSNKVTEKGKDVELRCDPISGHTALYWYRQSLGQGLEFLIYFQGNSAPDKSGLPSDRFSAERTGGSVSTLTIQRTQQEDSAVYLCASSFGGGQGYHEQYFGPGTRLTVT.

The rearrangement uses TRBV5-4 and TRBJ2-3; D is unresolved. The germline V gene encodes CDR1 SGHNT and CDR2 YYREEE (reference sequence). The V end lost 4 bases, the J end lost 2 bases, and 5 bases lay between the germline ends. The CDR3 is made up of 12 amino acids. CDR3 loop: CASSRNTDTQYF. The CDR3 coding sequence is TGTGCCAGCAGCCGAAACACAGATACGCAGTATTTT.